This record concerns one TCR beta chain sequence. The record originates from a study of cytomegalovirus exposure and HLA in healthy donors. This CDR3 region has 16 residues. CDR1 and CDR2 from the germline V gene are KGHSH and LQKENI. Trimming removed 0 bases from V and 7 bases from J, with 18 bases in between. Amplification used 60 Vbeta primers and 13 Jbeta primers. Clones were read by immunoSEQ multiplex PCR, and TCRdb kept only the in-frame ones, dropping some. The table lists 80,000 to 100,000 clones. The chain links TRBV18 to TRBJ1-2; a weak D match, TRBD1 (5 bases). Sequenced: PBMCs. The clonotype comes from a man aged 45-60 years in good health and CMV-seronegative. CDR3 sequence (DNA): TGTGCCAGCTCACCACCTGACAGACTAGGGATGGGTGGCTACACCTTC. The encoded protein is CASSPPDRLGMGGYTF.